Listed below are T cell receptor beta chains from one sample, sequenced in a study of cytomegalovirus exposure and HLA in healthy donors. The repertoire was sequenced with immunoSEQ multiplex PCR; TCRdb's copy has only in-frame clones and lacks some. Among some 84,000 clones, about 77% were seen once, and the ten largest hold 2.5%. Sequencing input: PBMCs. The receptors were gathered from a male donor in good health and CMV-seropositive. Both conserved end residues are part of each CDR3. A D gene is named only where the DNA matches it firmly. Size values are once, few and many counts, or a class for expanded clones, and some rows have none.

NA	TRBV19	NA	TRBJ2-1	CATRRGYNEQFF	TGTGCCACGCGACGGGGGTACAATGAGCAGTTCTTC
NA	TRBV7-2	NA	TRBJ2-1	CASSHTGEQFF	TGTGCCAGCAGCCACACAGGTGAGCAGTTCTTC
NA	TRBV2	NA	TRBJ2-7	CASSAQGPSQEEYF	TGTGCCAGCAGTGCCCAGGGGCCCTCCCAAGAGGAGTACTTC
NA	TRBV5-1	NA	TRBJ2-2	CASSADTGGTGELFF	TGCGCCAGCAGCGCAGACACCGGAGGGACCGGGGAGCTGTTTTTT
NA	TRBV9	NA	TRBJ2-4	CASSVEGGIAKNIQYF	TGTGCCAGCAGCGTAGAGGGGGGGATAGCCAAAAACATTCAGTACTTC
few	TRBV5-5	TRBD2	TRBJ2-7	CASSLGTSGIYEQYF	TGTGCCAGCAGCTTGGGGACTAGCGGAATCTACGAGCAGTACTTC
few	TRBV6-5	TRBD1	TRBJ1-6	CATKSDRAIGSLHF	TGTGCCACCAAGTCCGACAGGGCCATAGGCTCCCTCCACTTT
NA	TRBV6-6	TRBD1	TRBJ1-5	CASSSLGQGGGQPQHF	TGTGCCAGCAGTTCCTTGGGACAGGGAGGAGGTCAGCCCCAGCATTTT
NA	TRBV5-4	TRBD1	TRBJ2-7	CASSLMDRVYEQYF	TGTGCCAGCAGCTTGATGGACAGGGTGTACGAGCAGTACTTC
NA	TRBV6-1	TRBD1	TRBJ1-2	CASSEPKGVRGGMSYGYTF	TGTGCCAGCAGTGAACCAAAGGGGGTACGAGGGGGCATGAGCTATGGCTACACCTTC
NA	TRBV27	NA	TRBJ2-1	CASSRLGAPGYNEQFF	TGTGCCAGCAGCCGCCTAGGGGCCCCCGGCTACAATGAGCAGTTCTTC
NA	TRBV16	TRBD1	TRBJ1-2	CASSQGDRTAYGYTF	TGTGCCAGCAGCCAAGGGGACAGGACGGCTTATGGCTACACCTTC
once	TRBV4-2	TRBD2	TRBJ2-1	CASSQVRLAGGPVEQFF	TGTGCCAGCAGCCAGGTCCGACTAGCGGGAGGGCCCGTAGAGCAGTTCTTC
NA	TRBV6-6	NA	TRBJ2-4	CASSYSGAGIDIQYF	TGTGCCAGCAGTTACTCCGGGGCGGGGATAGACATTCAGTACTTC
few	TRBV30	NA	TRBJ1-1	CAWSVAITGTEAFF	TGTGCCTGGAGTGTAGCGATCACGGGGACTGAAGCTTTCTTT
once	TRBV27	NA	TRBJ2-2	CASSLGGSTGELFF	TGTGCCAGCAGTTTAGGGGGGAGCACCGGGGAGCTGTTTTTT
NA	TRBV11-2	NA	TRBJ2-5	CASSQDVGAAGETQYF	TGTGCCAGCAGCCAAGATGTCGGGGCGGCGGGGGAGACCCAGTACTTC
NA	TRBV6-5	TRBD2	TRBJ2-7	CASSSGTSGSNEQYF	TGTGCCAGCAGCTCTGGGACTAGCGGGAGCAACGAGCAGTACTTC
NA	TRBV10-3	TRBD1	TRBJ2-3	CAIGGATGTQYF	TGTGCCATAGGGGGCGCCACTGGTACGCAGTATTTT
once	TRBV30	NA	TRBJ1-1	CAWSVLQGTTEAFF	TGTGCCTGGAGTGTACTGCAGGGGACAACTGAAGCTTTCTTT
NA	TRBV5-1	TRBD1	TRBJ2-2	CASSQQGTGGAVTGELFF	TGCGCCAGCAGCCAGCAAGGGACAGGGGGCGCGGTTACCGGGGAGCTGTTTTTT
NA	TRBV5-1	NA	TRBJ2-3	CASSLGQSTDTQYF	TGCGCCAGCAGCTTGGGCCAGTCCACAGATACGCAGTATTTT
NA	TRBV12-2	NA	TRBJ2-6	CASRLPPTVKGTGANVLTF	TGTGCAAGTCGCTTACCCCCTACCGTGAAGGGGACTGGGGCCAACGTCCTGACTTTC
NA	TRBV27	NA	TRBJ2-7	CASLSLRLGSSYEQYF	TGTGCCAGCCTTTCCCTTCGACTAGGGAGCTCCTACGAGCAGTACTTC
NA	TRBV7-9	NA	TRBJ1-3	CASSLGTRNTGNTIYF	TGTGCCAGCAGCTTGGGGACACGGAATACTGGAAACACCATATATTTT
NA	TRBV5-1	TRBD2	TRBJ2-1	CASSLAAGLYNEQFF	TGCGCCAGCAGCTTGGCAGCGGGGCTATACAATGAGCAGTTCTTC
NA	TRBV19	TRBD1	TRBJ2-7	CASSIRSGQRPYEQYF	TGTGCCAGTAGTATTCGTTCGGGACAGAGACCCTACGAGCAGTACTTC
NA	TRBV28	TRBD2	TRBJ2-7	CASSLASGRSSYEQYF	TGTGCCAGCAGTTTAGCTAGCGGGAGGAGCTCCTACGAGCAGTACTTC
NA	TRBV28	NA	TRBJ1-1	CASNEGRDTEAFF	TGTGCCAGCAATGAGGGAAGGGACACTGAAGCTTTCTTT
NA	TRBV7-8	NA	TRBJ2-3	CASSLGPLASDTQYF	TGTGCCAGCAGCTTAGGCCCGCTAGCTAGCGATACGCAGTATTTT
NA	TRBV7-9	NA	TRBJ2-5	CASSEAGGAKTQYF	TGTGCCAGCAGCGAAGCTGGGGGGGCAAAGACCCAGTACTTC
NA	TRBV7-9	TRBD2	TRBJ2-1	CASSFISGTYNEQFF	TGTGCCAGCAGCTTCATCAGCGGGACTTACAATGAGCAGTTCTTC
NA	TRBV5-4	NA	TRBJ2-5	CASSSSLAPRRETQYF	TGTGCCAGCAGCTCTTCCCTAGCGCCCCGACGGGAGACCCAGTACTTC
NA	TRBV15	NA	TRBJ1-2	CATSRRDQGYYGYTF	TGTGCCACCAGCAGGAGAGACCAGGGGTACTATGGCTACACCTTC
NA	TRBV7-7	TRBD2	TRBJ2-1	CASSNGLAGYNEQFF	TGTGCCAGCAGCAATGGACTAGCGGGCTACAATGAGCAGTTCTTC
NA	TRBV6-4	TRBD1	TRBJ2-3	CASSDGQGSDTQYF	TGTGCCAGCAGTGACGGACAGGGGTCAGATACGCAGTATTTT
once	TRBV6-1	TRBD1	TRBJ1-2	CASSETGGYYGYTF	TGTGCCAGCAGTGAGACAGGGGGTTACTATGGCTACACCTTC
NA	TRBV5-6	NA	TRBJ1-3	CASSTPTVSGNTIYF	TGTGCCAGCAGCACCCCGACAGTCTCTGGAAACACCATATATTTT
NA	TRBV30	TRBD2	TRBJ2-7	CAWAGLAGGPQYEQYF	TGTGCCTGGGCGGGACTAGCGGGAGGGCCGCAGTACGAGCAGTACTTC
NA	TRBV5-1	TRBD2	TRBJ2-3	CASSQIAGVADTQYF	TGCGCCAGCAGCCAAATAGCGGGAGTAGCAGATACGCAGTATTTT
NA	TRBV14	TRBD1	TRBJ2-5	CASSPTGGDPRGAQYF	TGTGCCAGCAGCCCGACAGGGGGCGATCCCCGAGGGGCCCAGTACTTC
NA	TRBV7-8	NA	TRBJ2-1	CASSLAGVSNEQFF	TGTGCCAGCAGCTTAGCGGGAGTCAGTAATGAGCAGTTCTTC
NA	TRBV18	TRBD1	TRBJ1-1	CASSPTGLAEAFF	TGTGCCAGCTCACCGACAGGGCTGGCTGAAGCTTTCTTT
NA	TRBV29-1	NA	TRBJ2-1	CSVELLSYNEQFF	TGCAGCGTTGAATTACTATCATACAATGAGCAGTTCTTC
NA	TRBV27	TRBD2	TRBJ2-7	CASGGTSGSTRYEQYF	TGTGCCAGCGGCGGGACTAGCGGGAGTACCCGCTACGAGCAGTACTTC
NA	TRBV15	TRBD1	TRBJ2-1	CATSRKTGSSYNEQFF	TGTGCCACCAGCAGGAAGACAGGGAGCTCCTACAATGAGCAGTTCTTC
NA	TRBV20-1	NA	TRBJ2-7	CSASNTYEQYF	TGCAGTGCTAGCAACACCTACGAGCAGTACTTC
NA	TRBV5-1	TRBD1	TRBJ2-7	CASSLFAGGVLSYEQYF	TGCGCCAGCAGCTTGTTCGCAGGGGGCGTCCTCTCCTACGAGCAGTACTTC
NA	TRBV2	TRBD2	TRBJ2-7	CASSLASGRVEQYF	TGTGCCAGCAGTCTTGCTAGCGGGAGAGTCGAGCAGTACTTC
NA	TRBV13	NA	TRBJ1-1	CASSLVVIGGTEAFF	TGTGCCAGCAGCCTAGTGGTCATCGGGGGAACTGAAGCTTTCTTT
NA	TRBV30	TRBD1	TRBJ1-2	CAWSRVQGAGDGYTF	TGTGCCTGGTCCCGGGTGCAGGGGGCAGGGGACGGCTACACCTTC
few	TRBV7-6	TRBD1	TRBJ2-7	CASSRSYRGSSYEQYF	TGTGCCAGCAGCAGGTCCTACAGGGGTAGCTCCTACGAGCAGTACTTC
once	TRBV5-6	NA	TRBJ2-1	CASSLGTVNNEQFF	TGTGCCAGCAGCTTGGGGACAGTGAACAATGAGCAGTTCTTC
NA	TRBV27	NA	TRBJ2-7	CASSLSFGGSYEQYF	TGTGCCAGCAGTTTATCTTTCGGGGGATCCTACGAGCAGTACTTC
NA	TRBV6-4	NA	TRBJ2-2	CASSDDRFNTGELFF	TGTGCCAGCAGTGATGACAGGTTCAACACCGGGGAGCTGTTTTTT
NA	TRBV5-4	NA	TRBJ1-2	CASSLDLKPRYGYTF	TGTGCCAGCAGCTTGGACCTCAAGCCCCGTTATGGCTACACCTTC